This T cell receptor beta chain was identified during a study of blood T cell dynamics during melanoma immunotherapy. Here immunoSEQ multiplex PCR was the method, and the copy in TCRdb shows in-frame clones only, minus some. The sample comprises 15,000 to 20,000 clones, around 93% of which are singletons, and about 0.2% rests with the top ten. The V end was cut by 7 bases, the J end by 1 base, with 15 bases between. CDR1 is SNHLY, CDR2 FYNNEI, per germline. The CDR3 is made up of 15 amino acids. Regarding time point: week 3, after first cycle of checkpoint inhibitor. This chain connects TRBV2 to TRBJ2-3; D is unclear. The sequenced sample was effector memory CD8+ T cells from blood, obtained from a patient treated with checkpoint blockade. This TCR was recovered from a human donor with melanoma. The CDR3 DNA reads TGTGCCAGCACAAGATGGACCGCCGGCACAGATACGCAGTATTTT. Translated: CASTRWTAGTDTQYF.